Listed here are 9 T cell receptor beta chains from one sample, sequenced in a study of shared clonotypes between healthy human individuals. CD45RO-negative, CCR7-selected cells formed the naive CD8 fraction, which excluded terminally differentiated effector memory CD45RA+ cells. Some clones are missing from TCRdb's copy, which holds only in-frame ones; the method was immunoSEQ multiplex PCR. The table lists about 650,000 clones, roughly 96% of them singletons, with less than 0.13% in the top ten. The sequenced material came from naive CD8+ T cells sorted from blood. These receptors were collected from a woman in her 30s in good health.

The rearrangement uses TRBV30 and TRBJ2-2; 7 nucleotides match TRBD2. Germline trimming cut 0 bases from V and 5 bases from J; bases unmatched to any gene: 6. Germline V lookup: CDR1 GTSNPN, CDR2 SVGIG (reference sequence). The CDR3 is 15 residues long. CDR3 sequence (DNA): TGTGCCTGGAGTGTACTGCGGGAGCTAACCGGGGAGCTGTTTTTT. It encodes CAWSVLRELTGELFF.

The V call is TRBV28, the J call TRBJ2-7, with 13 bases matching TRBD2. V gave up 4 bases and J gave up 3 bases; unmatched junction bases: 12. Germline V gives CDR1 MDHEN, CDR2 SYDVKM. The CDR3 length is 18 residues. The CDR3 sequence: CASSSLTGLAGRFYEQYF. The CDR3 DNA follows: TGTGCCAGCAGTTCCCTGACGGGACTAGCGGGAAGATTCTACGAGCAGTACTTC.

The chain uses TRBV11-1 and TRBJ2-7; TRBD1 matches at 8 bases. This CDR3 is 13 amino acids long. Germline assignment: CDR1 SGHAT and CDR2 FQDESV (reference sequence). V lost 7 bases, J lost 1 base, and 3 bases stayed unmatched. In nucleotides, the CDR3 is TGTGCCAGCAAAAGACAGGGGTCCTACGAGCAGTACTTC. Protein: CASKRQGSYEQYF.

The CDR3 DNA reads TGCAGCGTTTCGGGCAGTAGTGCTTCAACTAATGAAAAACTGTTTTTT. Encoded protein: CSVSGSSASTNEKLFF. The genes are TRBV29-1 and TRBJ1-4; unclear D gene. V was cut by 5 bases and J by 0 bases, with 16 bases left in between. This CDR3 is 16 amino acids long. Germline V CDR1 and CDR2: SQVTM, ANQGSEA.

The gene calls are TRBV7-9 and TRBJ2-7; D uncertain. Germline-derived CDR1 and CDR2 are SEHNR and FQNEAQ (reference sequence). This CDR3 has 13 residues. The ends were cut back, 4 bases at V and 3 bases at J, with 10 bases in the middle. The CDR3 region is CASSSGSHYEQYF. The CDR3 DNA follows: TGTGCCAGCAGCTCCGGGTCGCACTACGAGCAGTACTTC.

This clone appeared once. The chain employs TRBV27 and TRBJ2-7; a possible D gene is TRBD1 (6 bases). CDR3 size: 16 residues. Trimming removed 2 bases from V and 3 bases from J, with 17 bases in between. CDR1 MNHEY and CDR2 SMNVEV come from the germline V gene (reference sequence). The CDR3 sequence: CASSLLSRQGHYEQYF. The CDR3, as DNA: TGTGCCAGCAGTTTACTCTCCCGGCAGGGACACTACGAGCAGTACTTC.

This chain uses TRBV18 with TRBJ1-5, with D maybe TRBD1 (5 bases). Germline lookup yields CDR1 KGHSH and CDR2 LQKENI. Trimming removed 3 bases from V and 2 bases from J, with 11 bases in between. The CDR3 sequence is 15 residues long. In DNA, the CDR3 is TGTGCCAGCTCACCCTTCGACAGCCGCAATCAGCCCCAGCATTTT. This sequence encodes CASSPFDSRNQPQHF.

This chain links TRBV15 with TRBJ1-5; 10 bases match TRBD1. Per the germline V gene, CDR1 is LNHNV and CDR2 is YYDKDF (reference sequence). The J segment lost 1 base and the V segment lost 5 bases, leaving 2 bases of the junction unmatched. The CDR3 has 15 residues. This CDR3 is CATSRQGASNQPQHF. The CDR3 coding sequence is TGTGCCACCAGCCGACAGGGGGCAAGCAATCAGCCCCAGCATTTT.

The rearrangement joins TRBV4-1 to TRBJ2-1; 8 positions agree with TRBD2. The CDR3 length is 16 residues. V shed 5 bases, J shed 1 base, and the junction held 7 bases outside the gene matches. Germline assignment: CDR1 MGHRA and CDR2 YSYEKL. Written as DNA, the CDR3 is TGCGCCAGCAGCGGCCCTGGGACTAGGTCCTACAATGAGCAGTTCTTC. Protein: CASSGPGTRSYNEQFF.